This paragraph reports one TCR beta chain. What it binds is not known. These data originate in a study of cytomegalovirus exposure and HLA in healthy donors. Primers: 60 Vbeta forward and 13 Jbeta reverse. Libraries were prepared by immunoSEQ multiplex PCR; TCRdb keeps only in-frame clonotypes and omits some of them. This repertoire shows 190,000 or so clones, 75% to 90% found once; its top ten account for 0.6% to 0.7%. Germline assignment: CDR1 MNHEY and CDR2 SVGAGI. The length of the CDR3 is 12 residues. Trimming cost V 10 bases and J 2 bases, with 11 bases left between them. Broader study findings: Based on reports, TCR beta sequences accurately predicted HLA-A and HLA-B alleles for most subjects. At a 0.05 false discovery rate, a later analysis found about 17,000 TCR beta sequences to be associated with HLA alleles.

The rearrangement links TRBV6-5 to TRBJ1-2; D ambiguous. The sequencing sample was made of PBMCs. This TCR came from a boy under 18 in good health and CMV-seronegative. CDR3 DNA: TGTGCCACCACGGGAGCCAACTATGGCTACACCTTC. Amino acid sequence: CATTGANYGYTF.